The 3 T cell receptor beta chains reported below all come from one sample, sequenced in a study of T cells in Graves' hyperthyroidism and ophthalmopathy. Amplification of TCR beta CDR3 regions was performed using RNA transcripts as template. Primed by the HTBI set, a first-round RT-PCR was run on the TCR CDR3. Using its own MiXCR run on the multiplex PCR reads, TCRdb lists one record per CDR3 protein. Of 270,000 or so distinct CDR3 sequences listed, about 25% are singletons. The sample was blood. These receptors were taken from a man aged 40-50 years with Graves' hyperthyroidism that later progressed to Graves' ophthalmopathy.

This clonotype was detected ten times or more. This sequence joins TRBV29-1 and TRBJ2-2, with D perhaps being TRBD1 or TRBD2 (6 bases each). The V end lost 6 bases, the J end lost 5 bases, and 10 bases lay between the germline ends. Germline lookup yields CDR1 SQVTM and CDR2 ANQGSEA. CDR3 size: 12 residues. Here the CDR3 DNA reads TGCAGCGTGGGGGGCAAAACCGGGGAGCTGTTTTTT. Translation gives CSVGGKTGELFF.

This clonotype came up many times. CDR3 sequence: CASSLGTQPSYEQYF. The CDR3, as DNA: TGCGCCAGCAGCTTGGGGACACAGCCCTCCTACGAGCAGTACTTC. The chain couples TRBV5-1 to TRBJ2-7; maybe TRBD1 (5 bases). The CDR3 sequence is 15 residues long. The ends were cut back, 0 bases at V and 0 bases at J, with 10 bases in the middle. CDR1 is SGHRS and CDR2 is YFSETQ in the germline V gene.

This clonotype was found many times. The V gene is TRBV20-1, the J gene TRBJ1-5; 11 bases align to TRBD1. The CDR3 is made up of 16 amino acids. Germline values: CDR1 DFQATT, CDR2 SNEGSKA (reference sequence). Trimming at V came to 5 bases and at J to 2 bases, leaving 8 bases not matched to a gene. CDR3 protein: CSAGQGAGIGNQPQHF. CDR3 nucleotide sequence: TGCAGTGCTGGACAGGGGGCTGGTATCGGCAATCAGCCCCAGCATTTT.